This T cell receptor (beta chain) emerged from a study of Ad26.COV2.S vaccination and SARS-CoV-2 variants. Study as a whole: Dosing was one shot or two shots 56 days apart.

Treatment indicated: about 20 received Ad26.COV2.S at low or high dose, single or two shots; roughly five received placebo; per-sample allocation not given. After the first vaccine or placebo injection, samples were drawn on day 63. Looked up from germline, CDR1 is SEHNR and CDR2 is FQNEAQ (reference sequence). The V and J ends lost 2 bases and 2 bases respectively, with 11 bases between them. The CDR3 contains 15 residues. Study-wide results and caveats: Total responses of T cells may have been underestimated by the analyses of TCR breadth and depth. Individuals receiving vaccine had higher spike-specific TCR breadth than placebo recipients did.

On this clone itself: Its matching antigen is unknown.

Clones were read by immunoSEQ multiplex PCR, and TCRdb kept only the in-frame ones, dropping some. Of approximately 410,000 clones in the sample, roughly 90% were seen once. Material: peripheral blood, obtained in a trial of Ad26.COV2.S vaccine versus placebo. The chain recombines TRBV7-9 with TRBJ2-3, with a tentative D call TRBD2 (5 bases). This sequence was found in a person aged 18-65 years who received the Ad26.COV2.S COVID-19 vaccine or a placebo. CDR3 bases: TGTGCCAGCAGCTTACGGGAACCTCACACAGATACGCAGTATTTT. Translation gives CASSLREPHTDTQYF.